This record concerns one TCR beta chain sequence. In the PCR, 60 Vbeta and 13 Jbeta primers were used. Clones were read by immunoSEQ multiplex PCR, and TCRdb kept only the in-frame ones, dropping some. Here the sample spans roughly 120,000 clones, about 80% being singletons. The record originates from a study of cytomegalovirus exposure and HLA in healthy donors. Study-wide context: Early release data held 80 million to 100 million unique TCRs from HLA-typed donors.

The sample taken for sequencing was PBMCs. The sequence came from a male donor in good health and CMV-seronegative.

CDR3 DNA: TGCAGCGTTGCCGAGGGTAGGAGCAGCTATGGCTACACCTTC. This codes for CSVAEGRSSYGYTF. This rearrangement joins TRBV29-1 to TRBJ1-2; D not resolved. In germline, CDR1 is SQVTM, CDR2 ANQGSEA. This CDR3 has 14 residues. V was shortened by 4 bases and J by 4 bases, with 16 bases between the two germline ends.